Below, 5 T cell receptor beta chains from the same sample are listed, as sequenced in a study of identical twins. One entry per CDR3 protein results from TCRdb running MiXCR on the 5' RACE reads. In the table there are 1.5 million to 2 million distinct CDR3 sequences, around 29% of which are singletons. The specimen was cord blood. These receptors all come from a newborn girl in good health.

Written as DNA, the CDR3 is TGCAGTGCTGAAGGCTCGACTAGGGTAGAGGCCGGGGAGCTGTTTTTT. Residues: CSAEGSTRVEAGELFF. V and J are TRBV20-1 and TRBJ2-2; possible D gene TRBD2, 6 bases. Trimming removed 5 bases from V and 6 bases from J, with 22 bases in between. The CDR3 spans 16 residues. Germline lookup yields CDR1 DFQATT and CDR2 SNEGSKA (reference sequence).

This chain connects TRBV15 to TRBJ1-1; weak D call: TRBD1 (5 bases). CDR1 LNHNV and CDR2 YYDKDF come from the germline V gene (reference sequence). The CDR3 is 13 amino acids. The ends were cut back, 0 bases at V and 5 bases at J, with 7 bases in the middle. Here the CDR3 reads CATSREAGTEAFF. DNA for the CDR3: TGTGCCACCAGCAGAGAGGCAGGGACTGAAGCTTTCTTT.

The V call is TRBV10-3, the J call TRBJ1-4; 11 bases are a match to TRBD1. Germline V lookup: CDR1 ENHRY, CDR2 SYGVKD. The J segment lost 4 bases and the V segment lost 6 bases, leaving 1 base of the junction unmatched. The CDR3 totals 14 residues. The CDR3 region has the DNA TGTGCCATCAGGGGACAGGGGGTTAATGAAAAACTGTTTTTT. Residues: CAIRGQGVNEKLFF.

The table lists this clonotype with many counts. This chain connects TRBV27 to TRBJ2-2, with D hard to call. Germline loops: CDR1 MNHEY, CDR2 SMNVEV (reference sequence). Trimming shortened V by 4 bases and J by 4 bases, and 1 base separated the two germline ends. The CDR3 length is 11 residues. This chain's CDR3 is CASSSTGELFF. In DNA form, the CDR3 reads TGTGCCAGCAGTTCCACCGGGGAGCTGTTTTTT.

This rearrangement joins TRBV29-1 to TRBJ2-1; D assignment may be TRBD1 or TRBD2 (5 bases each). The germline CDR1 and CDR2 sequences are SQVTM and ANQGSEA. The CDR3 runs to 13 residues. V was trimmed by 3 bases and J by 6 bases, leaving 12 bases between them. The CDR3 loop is CSVDGTHPNEQFF. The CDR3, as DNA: TGCAGCGTTGACGGGACCCACCCCAATGAGCAGTTCTTC.